Each of the 22 T cell receptor beta chains below was sequenced from the same sample in a study of a mutant IDH1 vaccine in newly diagnosed glioma. Their antigen targets remain unknown. Time point indicated: week 5, during vaccination. All doses held 300 ug of mutant IDH1 20-mer peptide, with topical imiquimod. TCRdb keeps only in-frame clones here, not all; method: immunoSEQ multiplex PCR. Among more than 35,000 clones listed, 70% to 90% were seen once. Specimen: PBMCs, collected from a glioma patient whose treatment included an IDH1 peptide vaccine. These receptors all stem from a man aged 40-49 years with glioma.

The chain links TRBV11-1 to TRBJ1-1; 10 bases are a match to TRBD1. Looked up from germline, CDR1 is SGHAT and CDR2 is FQDESV (reference sequence). This CDR3 comprises 15 residues. Trimming at V came to 1 base and at J to 6 bases, leaving 5 bases not matched to a gene. The CDR3 loop is CASSLVYGQGAEAFF. CDR3 bases: TGTGCCAGCAGCTTAGTTTATGGACAGGGGGCTGAAGCTTTCTTT.

This chain connects TRBV6-1 to TRBJ1-5; D gene uncertain. Germline CDR1 and CDR2: MNHNS and SASEGT. V dropped 6 bases and J dropped 0 bases, with 9 bases sitting between them. This CDR3 comprises 14 residues. Here the CDR3 reads CASRGDNSNQPQHF. The CDR3 DNA sequence: TGTGCCAGCAGGGGAGACAATAGCAATCAGCCCCAGCATTTT.

This chain links TRBV2 with TRBJ1-2; perhaps TRBD1 as D (6 bases). Per germline, CDR1 SNHLY and CDR2 FYNNEI. Trimming pared 7 bases from V and 0 bases from J, leaving 18 bases between. The CDR3 extends over 16 amino acids. The DNA for the CDR3 is TGTGCCAGCATCAAACTGGACAGAACCTCTAACTATGGCTACACCTTC. Translating it yields CASIKLDRTSNYGYTF.

The chain has TRBV11-2 and TRBJ1-2; possible D gene TRBD1, 6 bases. The ends were cut back, 5 bases at V and 8 bases at J, with 9 bases in the middle. The CDR3 loop spans 11 amino acids. Germline V gene lookup returns CDR1 SGHAT and CDR2 FQNNGV. This CDR3 is CASSPGTGYTF. The CDR3 DNA reads as TGTGCCAGCAGCCCGGGGACAGGCTACACCTTC.

V gene TRBV5-1 combines with J gene TRBJ2-1; 8 bases align to TRBD1. J was trimmed by 8 bases and V by 3 bases; bases with no gene match: 7. The CDR3 contains 14 residues. Germline V gene sequence: CDR1 SGHRS, CDR2 YFSETQ. CDR3 residues: CASSWRDRGDEQFF. For the CDR3, the DNA is TGCGCCAGCAGCTGGCGAGACAGGGGTGATGAGCAGTTCTTC.

This clone was detected only once. V usage is TRBV4-1 and J usage is TRBJ2-5; D is unclear. CDR1 is MGHRA, CDR2 YSYEKL, per germline. This CDR3 contains 15 residues. Trimming shortened V by 1 base and J by 1 base, and 10 bases separated the two germline ends. The CDR3 loop is CASSQVGSIQETQYF. As DNA, the CDR3 is TGCGCCAGCAGCCAAGTAGGCTCGATCCAAGAGACCCAGTACTTC.

The chain recombines TRBV5-4 with TRBJ2-7, with TRBD2 as a possible D gene (6 bases). CDR1 and CDR2 from the germline V gene are SGHNT and YYREEE (reference sequence). The CDR3 length is 15 residues. Trimming shortened V by 3 bases and J by 5 bases, and 18 bases separated the two germline ends. The CDR3 region has the DNA TGTGCCAGCAGCTCAGAGGGACTCTCAAACCACGAGCAGTACTTC. Translated: CASSSEGLSNHEQYF.

V and J are TRBV28 and TRBJ1-2, with a possible D match to TRBD1 (5 bases). Germline loops: CDR1 MDHEN, CDR2 SYDVKM. V was cut by 6 bases and J by 8 bases, with 10 bases left in between. CDR3 length: 11 residues. The CDR3 DNA sequence: TGTGCCAGCAGGAGGGGTACAGGCTACACCTTC. Protein sequence: CASRRGTGYTF.

The V gene is TRBV9, the J gene TRBJ2-1, with D perhaps being TRBD1 or TRBD2 (5 bases each). Trimming took off 0 bases at V and 7 bases at J, with 14 bases between the two ends. Per germline, CDR1 SGDLS and CDR2 YYNGEE. This CDR3 comprises 15 residues. The CDR3 region is CASSVALRGVNEQFF. The CDR3 nucleotides are TGTGCCAGCAGCGTAGCTTTGAGGGGCGTGAATGAGCAGTTCTTC.

The chain uses TRBV28 and TRBJ2-5; D is undetermined. The CDR3 totals 12 residues. CDR1 is MDHEN and CDR2 is SYDVKM in the germline V gene. The CDR3 DNA reads as TGTGCGTCCGGACCCCTGGGGGAGACCCAGTACTTC. This encodes CASGPLGETQYF.

V and J are TRBV7-4 and TRBJ1-4; D not resolved. The CDR3 consists of 11 residues. Trimming removed 5 bases from V and 8 bases from J, with 6 bases in between. From germline, CDR1 is SGHVT and CDR2 SQSDAQ. DNA of the CDR3: TGTGCCAGCAGCCGTAGAGAAAAACTGTTTTTT. Protein product: CASSRREKLFF.

The chain links TRBV27 to TRBJ2-5; D not resolved. Trimming removed 8 bases at V and 5 bases at J, with 6 bases between. Germline V lookup: CDR1 MNHEY, CDR2 SMNVEV (reference sequence). The CDR3 covers 10 residues. CDR3 region: CASGRETQYF. The CDR3 DNA reads as TGTGCCAGCGGACGGGAGACCCAGTACTTC.

The chain has TRBV27 and TRBJ2-7; a possible D gene is TRBD1 (5 bases). Trimming took 3 bases from V and 2 from J, leaving 11 bases between them. The length of the CDR3 is 14 residues. In germline, CDR1 is MNHEY, CDR2 SMNVEV (reference sequence). The CDR3 bases are TGTGCCAGCAGTTTTGAAGGGGAAACCTACGAGCAGTACTTC. It yields the protein CASSFEGETYEQYF.

The rearrangement links TRBV9 to TRBJ2-1; TRBD2 aligns across 11 bases. The CDR3 loop spans 14 amino acids. The J segment lost 5 bases and the V segment lost 2 bases, leaving 0 bases of the junction unmatched. Germline V gene lookup returns CDR1 SGDLS and CDR2 YYNGEE. The CDR3 region is CASSVGLADNEQFF. CDR3 DNA sequence: TGTGCCAGCAGCGTGGGACTAGCGGACAATGAGCAGTTCTTC.

The chain links TRBV5-1 to TRBJ1-5; a possible D gene is TRBD1 (6 bases). The V gene's germline CDR1 is SGHRS and CDR2 YFSETQ. This CDR3 contains 14 residues. Between the trimmed V and J ends, which lost 3 bases and 4 bases, there was a span of 11 bases. The CDR3, as DNA: TGCGCCAGCAGCTCCGGGACACCGAATCAGCCCCAGCATTTT. Protein product: CASSSGTPNQPQHF.

The chain is built from TRBV7-9 and TRBJ2-7; D is possibly TRBD2 (6 bases). The CDR3 spans 15 residues. Trimming shortened V by 0 bases and J by 3 bases, and 12 bases separated the two germline ends. Germline V gene data show CDR1 as SEHNR and CDR2 as FQNEAQ (reference sequence). The DNA of the CDR3 is TGTGCCAGCAGCTTAGCGCGGGGCCGGATCTACGAGCAGTACTTC. Its translation is CASSLARGRIYEQYF.

The J gene is TRBJ1-2, the V gene TRBV19, with 12 bases fitting TRBD1. V was clipped by 0 bases and J by 2 bases; unmatched bases: 4. Germline lookup yields CDR1 LNHDA and CDR2 SQIVND (reference sequence). The CDR3 is 17 residues long. CDR3 nucleotides: TGTGCCAGTAGTATAGAGGGGACAGGGGGCGCAAACTATGGCTACACCTTC. This gives the protein CASSIEGTGGANYGYTF.

The chain links TRBV5-6 to TRBJ1-5; no clear D gene. V was pared by 0 bases and J by 0 bases, with 10 bases between. Germline CDR1 is SGHDT and CDR2 is YYEEEE. CDR3 length: 16 amino acids. The CDR3 nucleotides are TGTGCCAGCAGCTTGGGGGTAGCCTATAGCAATCAGCCCCAGCATTTT. Its protein is CASSLGVAYSNQPQHF.

This clone was recorded a few times. The gene calls are TRBV10-3 and TRBJ2-5; 12 positions match TRBD2. Trimming at V came to 10 bases and at J to 4 bases, leaving 7 bases not matched to a gene. CDR1 and CDR2 from the germline V gene are ENHRY and SYGVKD. This CDR3 has 14 amino acids. The CDR3, as DNA: TGTGCCACGGGGCCGGGACTAGCGGGAGAGACCCAGTACTTC. This codes for CATGPGLAGETQYF.

V is TRBV5-1 and J is TRBJ2-4, with D possibly matching TRBD2 (6 bases). Trimming left V 4 bases short and J 6 bases short, with 17 bases between. The CDR3 loop spans 15 amino acids. Germline CDR1 is SGHRS and CDR2 is YFSETQ. DNA for the CDR3: TGCGCCAGCAGCGGCCGGGGGAGAGGTAGAAACATTCAGTACTTC. Translated: CASSGRGRGRNIQYF. The full variable domain, its missing parts supplied by reference TRBV5-1 and TRBJ2-4, is KAGVTQTPRYLIKTRGQQVTLSCSPISGHRSVSWYQQTPGQGLQFLFEYFSETQRNKGNFPGRFSGRQFSNSRSEMNVSTLELGDSALYLCASSGRGRGRNIQYFGAGTRLSVL.

The rearrangement uses TRBV5-4 and TRBJ1-2; 9 nucleotides agree with TRBD1. The CDR3 is 14 amino acids. Germline V gene data show CDR1 as SGHNT and CDR2 as YYREEE (reference sequence). V lost 4 bases and J lost 4; bases outside the gene matches: 5. The DNA of the CDR3 is TGTGCCAGCAGCGGAACAGGGGGCAGCTATGGCTACACCTTC. It yields the protein CASSGTGGSYGYTF.

A note on this clone: One junction end does not reproduce the germline sequence, and a read error may be involved. This chain connects TRBV7-7 to TRBJ2-7; D not resolved. This CDR3 comprises 14 residues. Germline lookup yields CDR1 SSHAT and CDR2 FNYEAQ (reference sequence). CDR3 DNA sequence: TGTGCTAGCAGCTCGGACGGCAGCTCCTACGAGCAGTACTTC. Residues: CASSSDGSSYEQYF.